This T cell receptor (beta chain) was documented in a study of cytomegalovirus exposure and HLA in healthy donors. About the research overall: Unique TCRs from HLA-typed donors, 65 million to 85 million of them, were held in an early data release.

Turning to this clone: Its matching antigen is unknown.

V lost 9 bases to trimming and J lost 4 bases, with 15 bases between them. The length of the CDR3 is 13 residues. Germline CDR1 LGHNT, CDR2 FRNRAP. Whole-study results and caveats: 87-base-pair reads could not separate some V segments, including TRBV6-2 and TRBV6-3. Three chains tied to CMV proved CMV antigen-specific in vitro.

In the PCR, 60 Vbeta and 13 Jbeta primers were used. The method was immunoSEQ multiplex PCR; TCRdb's version includes in-frame clones alone and lacks a portion of them. Of 200,000 or so clones in the sample, 84% were seen once. J is TRBJ1-2 and V is TRBV12-5; D unresolved. This TCR came from a boy between 10 and 17 years old in good health and CMV-seronegative. The material sequenced was PBMCs. In DNA, the CDR3 is TGTGCTAGCTCAGAAACGGCGGGCTATGGCTACACCTTC. This sequence encodes CASSETAGYGYTF.